The present entry profiles one T cell receptor (beta chain) with its context. The antigen is undetermined. The CDR3 totals 13 residues. Trimming left V 2 bases short and J 8 bases short, with 9 bases between. Germline CDR1 and CDR2: SEHNR and FQNEAQ (reference sequence). The data originate from a study of T cell responses to AZD1222 COVID-19 vaccine. Study outcomes and limitations: Baseline seropositivity occurred in only a handful of AZD1222 recipients.

The protocol was immunoSEQ multiplex PCR, while the TCRdb copy is restricted to in-frame clones and leaves out a portion. The repertoire includes under 200,000 clones, roughly nine tenths of them detected once, and 0.95% to 1.1% sits in the top ten. The TCR comes from an adult who received the AZD1222 COVID-19 vaccine. The J gene is TRBJ2-2, the V gene TRBV7-9, with no clear D. This specimen consisted of peripheral blood, obtained 28 days after the second AZD1222 dose. The CDR3 DNA reads as TGTGCCAGCAGCTTATCCCTGGAAGGGGAGCTGTTTTTT. It is translated as CASSLSLEGELFF.